A selection of T cell receptor beta chains follows, all from one sample in a study of control samples from healthy donors and cancer patients. Produced via immunoSEQ multiplex PCR; TCRdb's table is partial and in-frame only. The table has some 100,000 clones, about 85% seen once; the top ten hold over 0.95%. Sequencing used blood. These receptors were taken from a woman between 45 and 60 years old in good health. Each CDR3 is given with its conserved first and last residue. A D gene is named only where the DNA matches it firmly. Size is omitted from some rows. Given values are once, few, many or a class for expanded clones.

D gene	clone size	J gene	V gene	CDR3 DNA	CDR3 protein
-	-	TRBJ2-3	TRBV9	TGTGCCAGCAGCGTAGGAGTCGGCGGGGGCCGTACAGATACGCAGTATTTT	CASSVGVGGGRTDTQYF
-	-	TRBJ2-3	TRBV7-2	TGTGCCAGCAGACAATTAAATACGCAGTATTTT	CASRQLNTQYF
TRBD2	-	TRBJ2-3	TRBV2	TGTGCCAGTTCACCGGGACTAGCGGGACTCCTCACAGATACGCAGTATTTT	CASSPGLAGLLTDTQYF
TRBD1	once	TRBJ1-1	TRBV16	TGTGCCAGCAGCCAAGGAAGGGGGCAGCCTATGAACACTGAAGCTTTCTTT	CASSQGRGQPMNTEAFF
-	-	TRBJ1-1	TRBV7-9	TGTGCCAGCAGCCCCGGTCGGGGGGGCCAGACCACTGAAGCTTTCTTT	CASSPGRGGQTTEAFF
TRBD1	-	TRBJ1-2	TRBV29-1	TGCAGCGTTGAAAGGGGGCAGGGGACCGGCGGCTACACCTTC	CSVERGQGTGGYTF
-	-	TRBJ2-1	TRBV7-2	TGTGCCAGCAGCTTAGAGGCAGGGTATAACAATGAGCAGTTCTTC	CASSLEAGYNNEQFF
-	-	TRBJ2-7	TRBV29-1	TGCAGCGTTGAAGTCGGACAGAAGACCCCATACGAGCAGTACTTC	CSVEVGQKTPYEQYF
-	-	TRBJ1-1	TRBV4-3	TGCGCCAGCAGCCAAATGGGGACGAACACTGAAGCTTTCTTT	CASSQMGTNTEAFF
-	-	TRBJ1-1	TRBV5-1	TGCGCCAGCAGCTCTTCGGGGAATCCAGCCACTGAAGCTTTCTTT	CASSSSGNPATEAFF
TRBD2	-	TRBJ2-7	TRBV28	TGTGCCAGCAGTCTCCTGGGACTAGCGATCTACGAGCAGTACTTC	CASSLLGLAIYEQYF
-	-	TRBJ2-1	TRBV28	TGTGCCAGCAGTTCCGGAACTAGATCGGGCAATGAGCAGTTCTTC	CASSSGTRSGNEQFF
-	-	TRBJ2-5	TRBV7-2	TGTGCCAGCAGCCTCAATCGAGGGGTGGAGACCCAGTACTTC	CASSLNRGVETQYF
TRBD1	-	TRBJ1-1	TRBV19	TGTGCCAGTAGTGTGGGACAGGGGAACACTGAAGCTTTCTTT	CASSVGQGNTEAFF
TRBD2	-	TRBJ2-3	TRBV2	TGTGCCAGCAGTGATTTGGGACTAAGCACAGATACGCAGTATTTT	CASSDLGLSTDTQYF
-	-	TRBJ2-7	TRBV6-1	TGTGCCAGCAGTGATCGCACAAGGGCAGAAACAACCTACGAGCAGTACTTC	CASSDRTRAETTYEQYF
-	few	TRBJ2-4	TRBV27	TGTGCCAGCAGTTTATCGCCGGTCGGGGTACTAGCCAAAAACATTCAGTACTTC	CASSLSPVGVLAKNIQYF
-	-	TRBJ1-6	TRBV7-3	TGTGCCAGCAGCTTAATGGGGGACGGGTTGTCACCCCTCCACTTT	CASSLMGDGLSPLHF
TRBD2	-	TRBJ2-3	TRBV10-2	TGCGCCAGCAGACTAGCGGGAGCAGATACGCAGTATTTT	CASRLAGADTQYF
-	-	TRBJ2-7	TRBV12-3/TRBV12-4	TGTGCCAGCAGTTTGCAGAGGCCCTACGAGCAGTACTTC	CASSLQRPYEQYF
-	-	TRBJ1-6	TRBV4-1	TGCGCCAGCAGCCAAGAGCGCCAGCCACCCCTCCACTTT	CASSQERQPPLHF
TRBD2	-	TRBJ2-3	TRBV12-3/TRBV12-4	TGTGCCAGCAGTTGGGCGGGAGCAGATACGCAGTATTTT	CASSWAGADTQYF
-	few	TRBJ1-3	TRBV15	TGTGCCACCAGCAGAGCGCAGGCTCCTGGAAACACCATATATTTT	CATSRAQAPGNTIYF
TRBD2	-	TRBJ2-5	TRBV2	TGTGCCAGTCAAACGGGACTAGCGGGAGGTACAGGGGAGACCCAGTACTTC	CASQTGLAGGTGETQYF
TRBD2	once	TRBJ2-1	TRBV9	TGTGCCAGCAGCGTAGGGACTAGCGTGAACAATGAGCAGTTCTTC	CASSVGTSVNNEQFF
-	-	TRBJ1-6	TRBV5-6	TGTGCCAGCAGCTTGGTAGGACAGCCAGATAATTCACCCCTCCACTTT	CASSLVGQPDNSPLHF
-	-	TRBJ1-6	TRBV7-8	TGTGCCAGCAGCTTAGTATTGGCAGGAGGTTCACCCCTCCACTTT	CASSLVLAGGSPLHF
TRBD2	-	TRBJ2-5	TRBV3-1/TRBV3-2	TGTGCCAGCAGCCAATGGGGACTAGCGGGAGAAGAGACCCAGTACTTC	CASSQWGLAGEETQYF
-	-	TRBJ1-1	TRBV11-2	TGTGCCAGCAGCTTAGGAGCCACTGAAGCTTTCTTT	CASSLGATEAFF
TRBD2	-	TRBJ2-1	TRBV9	TGTGCCAGCAGCGTGACTAGCGGACCACCCCGCTCCTACAATGAGCAGTTCTTC	CASSVTSGPPRSYNEQFF
-	-	TRBJ1-2	TRBV6-5	TGTGCCAGCAGTTCCGGACAGATTGGGAAGAACTATGGCTACACCTTC	CASSSGQIGKNYGYTF
TRBD2	-	TRBJ2-5	TRBV28	TGTGCCAGCAGTTTAGCTTCTGGACGGGGGGGCCGGGAGACCCAGTACTTC	CASSLASGRGGRETQYF
-	-	TRBJ2-1	TRBV7-9	TGTGCCAGCAGCTTATTAGATAATGAGCAGTTCTTC	CASSLLDNEQFF